This TCR beta chain was retrieved from a study of PD-L1 blockade in urothelial cancer. For the study at large: The study recovered a median of around 150,000 T cells per blood sample.

From germline, CDR1 is SGHTA and CDR2 FQGNSA. Losses at the gene ends were 5 bases for V and 1 base for J; bases not matched to a gene: 4. The CDR3 loop spans 14 amino acids. With respect to this clone: Its antigen is unknown.

The repertoire was sequenced with immunoSEQ multiplex PCR; TCRdb's copy has only in-frame clones and lacks some. The table has under 30,000 clones, approximately 89% seen once. Study-level findings and limits: Improved survival was predicted by pretreatment blood TCR clonality below the median. Tumor-associated blood clones were expanded more by durable-benefit patients at 3 weeks.

This sequence was found in a man aged 50 to 59 with urothelial cancer. This specimen consisted of PBMCs, obtained around atezolizumab (anti-PD-L1) treatment. The chain couples TRBV7-2 to TRBJ2-7, with 8 bases lining up with TRBD1. The CDR3 DNA follows: TGTGCCAGCAGCGATCGGACAGGGTCCTACGAGCAGTACTTC. It specifies CASSDRTGSYEQYF.